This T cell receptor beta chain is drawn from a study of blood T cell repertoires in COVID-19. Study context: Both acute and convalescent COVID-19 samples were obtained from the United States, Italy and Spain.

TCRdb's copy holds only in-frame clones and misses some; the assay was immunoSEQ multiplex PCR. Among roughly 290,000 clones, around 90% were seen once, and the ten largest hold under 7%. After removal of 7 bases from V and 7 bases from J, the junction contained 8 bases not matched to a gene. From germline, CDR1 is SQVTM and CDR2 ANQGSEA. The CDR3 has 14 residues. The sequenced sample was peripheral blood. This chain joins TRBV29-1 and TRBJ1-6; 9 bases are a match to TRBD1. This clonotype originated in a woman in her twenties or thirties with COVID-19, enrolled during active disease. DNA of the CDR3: TGCAGCGCACGACAGGGGGGTACGAATTCACCCCTCCACTTT. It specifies CSARQGGTNSPLHF.